The rows below give T cell receptor beta chains drawn from one sample of a study of T cells in Graves' hyperthyroidism and ophthalmopathy. MiXCR, applied by TCRdb to the multiplex PCR reads, yields one record per CDR3 protein. The table records 450,000 to 650,000 distinct CDR3 sequences, approximately 17% of them present only once. The sample was blood. These receptors were taken from a young woman with Graves' ophthalmopathy. CDR3s include the opening cysteine and the closing phenylalanine or tryptophan. The D gene is left open where the match is weak. A clone size is listed for some rows: how often the clone was seen (once, few, many), or a class if it is expanded.

cdr3_length	d_call	clone_size	v_call	j_call	cdr3_aa	cdr3_nt
15	-	-	TRBV19	TRBJ1-5	CASSIDVYGDQPQHF	TGTGCCAGTAGTATAGATGTATATGGGGATCAGCCCCAGCATTTT
17	TRBD2	many	TRBV2	TRBJ2-5	CASSELASGRRQETQYF	TGTGCCAGCAGTGAATTGGCTAGCGGGAGGCGGCAAGAGACCCAGTACTTC
15	TRBD2	-	TRBV7-8	TRBJ2-7	CASRPSGSILSEQYF	TGTGCCAGCAGACCGAGCGGGAGTATTCTCAGCGAGCAGTACTTC
13	-	many	TRBV20-1	TRBJ2-7	CSAITGATYEQYF	TGCAGTGCTATAACGGGGGCCACCTACGAGCAGTACTTC
17	TRBD2	-	TRBV6-5	TRBJ2-1	CASSYKPGLADHIEQFF	TGTGCCAGCAGTTACAAACCGGGACTAGCGGATCATATTGAGCAGTTCTTC
15	-	many	TRBV28	TRBJ1-2	CASSSAGTPNYGYTF	TGTGCCAGCAGTTCGGCCGGGACACCCAACTATGGCTACACCTTC
15	-	-	TRBV4-1	TRBJ2-5	CASSAIQETQETQYF	TGCGCCAGCAGCGCGATCCAGGAGACGCAAGAGACCCAGTACTTC
15	-	few	TRBV19	TRBJ2-2	CASTFDGPGIVELFF	TGTGCCAGTACTTTCGACGGGCCGGGAATTGTGGAGCTGTTTTTT
14	-	-	TRBV28	TRBJ2-5	CASRGQLDKETQYF	TGTGCCAGCAGGGGGCAGCTGGATAAAGAGACCCAGTACTTC
13	-	many	TRBV20-1	TRBJ1-1	CSAHRVSRTEAFF	TGCAGTGCTCACAGGGTGAGTCGCACTGAAGCTTTCTTT
17	TRBD2	-	TRBV7-2	TRBJ2-1	CASSSHVLAKGRNEQFF	TGTGCCAGCAGCTCCCACGTACTAGCGAAGGGGAGAAATGAGCAGTTCTTC
14	-	many	TRBV27	TRBJ2-7	CASRSASIFDEQYF	TGTGCCAGCAGATCGGCTAGTATATTTGACGAGCAGTACTTC
16	TRBD2	-	TRBV20-1	TRBJ2-5	CSARDYAGGDSETQYF	TGCAGTGCTAGAGACTATGCGGGAGGAGACTCGGAGACCCAGTACTTC
16	TRBD1	many	TRBV7-9	TRBJ2-7	CASSLYGQGISYEQYF	TGTGCCAGCAGCTTATACGGACAGGGTATCTCCTACGAGCAGTACTTC
19	-	-	TRBV7-9	TRBJ1-4	CASSLAGPGRTATNEKLFF	TGTGCCAGCAGCTTAGCGGGTCCCGGCAGGACCGCAACTAATGAAAAACTGTTTTTT
13	-	many	TRBV7-9	TRBJ1-4	CASKGYANEKLFF	TGTGCCAGCAAGGGATACGCTAATGAAAAACTGTTTTTT
12	-	many	TRBV30	TRBJ1-6	CAWSLDDSPLHF	TGTGCCTGGAGTCTGGATGATTCACCCCTCCACTTT
13	-	few	TRBV6-1	TRBJ2-7	CASSRQGLYEQYF	TGTGCCAGCAGCAGACAGGGACTCTACGAGCAGTACTTC
16	-	-	TRBV5-4	TRBJ1-1	CASSLVDGRGNTEAFF	TGTGCCAGCAGCTTGGTGGATGGCCGGGGGAACACTGAAGCTTTCTTT
16	TRBD2	many	TRBV6-2/TRBV6-3	TRBJ2-3	CASSSKIAGTPDTQYF	TGTGCCAGCAGTTCCAAAATAGCGGGGACCCCAGATACGCAGTATTTT
21	TRBD2	-	TRBV20-1	TRBJ2-2	CSARHPGLAGGHAYSTGELFF	TGCAGTGCACGGCATCCGGGACTAGCGGGGGGGCATGCGTACAGCACCGGGGAGCTGTTTTTT
16	TRBD1	-	TRBV10-1	TRBJ1-1	CARGIIKGQQNTEAFF	TGCGCCAGAGGAATTATCAAGGGACAGCAGAACACTGAAGCTTTCTTT
15	-	few	TRBV9	TRBJ2-3	CASSVSGNTGDTQYF	TGTGCCAGCAGCGTATCGGGGAACACGGGAGATACGCAGTATTTT
15	-	-	TRBV4-2	TRBJ2-7	CTSSQEAGSSYEQYF	TGTACCAGCAGCCAAGAGGCGGGAAGTAGTTACGAGCAGTACTTC
14	-	many	TRBV12-3/TRBV12-4	TRBJ2-5	CASSSPLERETQYF	TGTGCCAGCAGTTCACCACTAGAAAGAGAGACCCAGTACTTC
14	-	-	TRBV4-2	TRBJ1-1	CASSQGSENTEAFF	TGTGCCAGCAGCCAAGGATCAGAGAACACTGAAGCTTTCTTT
15	TRBD2	few	TRBV4-1	TRBJ2-1	CASSQGTSGASEQFF	TGCGCCAGCAGCCAGGGGACTAGCGGGGCTTCTGAGCAGTTCTTC
16	TRBD1	many	TRBV28	TRBJ2-1	CASSFVRDSLYNEQFF	TGTGCCAGCAGTTTCGTCCGGGACAGCCTTTACAATGAGCAGTTCTTC
17	TRBD1	-	TRBV19	TRBJ1-1	CASSIDWTGGDNTEAFF	TGTGCCAGTAGTATAGATTGGACAGGGGGCGATAACACTGAAGCTTTCTTT
14	TRBD2	few	TRBV11-3	TRBJ2-1	CASSLEAGGSEQFF	TGTGCCAGCAGCTTAGAGGCGGGAGGGAGTGAGCAGTTCTTC
16	TRBD1	many	TRBV12-3/TRBV12-4	TRBJ1-4	CASSMDRFTTNEKLFF	TGTGCCAGCAGCATGGACAGGTTCACAACTAATGAAAAACTGTTTTTT
16	-	many	TRBV27	TRBJ1-1	CASSSLRLGPNTEAFF	TGTGCCAGCAGTTCACTTCGGTTGGGGCCGAACACTGAAGCTTTCTTT
14	TRBD1	many	TRBV11-1	TRBJ2-7	CASTAGQGAYEQYF	TGTGCCAGCACCGCGGGACAGGGGGCCTACGAGCAGTACTTC
14	-	many	TRBV3-1	TRBJ1-5	CASSQDSRAQPQHF	TGTGCCAGCAGCCAAGATAGCAGGGCCCAGCCCCAGCATTTT
11	-	few	TRBV4-2	TRBJ2-1	CASSHTSEQFF	TGTGCCAGCAGCCACACGAGTGAGCAGTTCTTC
13	TRBD2	few	TRBV20-1	TRBJ2-7	CSARLAASYEQYF	TGCAGTGCAAGACTAGCGGCCTCCTACGAGCAGTACTTC
14	-	-	TRBV28	TRBJ2-7	CASSLGDGLGEQYF	TGTGCCAGCAGTTTGGGGGACGGCCTCGGCGAGCAGTACTTC
14	-	-	TRBV12-3/TRBV12-4	TRBJ2-1	CASSFLGLYNEQFF	TGTGCCAGCAGTTTTCTGGGGCTCTACAATGAGCAGTTCTTC
16	-	few	TRBV7-2	TRBJ1-1	CASSFEKVGRNTEAFF	TGTGCCAGCAGCTTCGAGAAGGTCGGGAGGAACACTGAAGCTTTCTTT
21	TRBD2	few	TRBV19	TRBJ2-3	CASSRVAGGSSLFSSTDTQYF	TGTGCCAGTAGTAGGGTAGCGGGGGGGTCTTCCCTTTTCTCTAGCACAGATACGCAGTATTTT
14	-	-	TRBV6-5	TRBJ1-3	CASSYGFSGNTIYF	TGTGCCAGCAGTTATGGGTTCTCTGGAAACACCATATATTTT
11	-	many	TRBV30	TRBJ2-2	CAWSTPGELFF	TGTGCCTGGAGTACCCCCGGGGAGCTGTTTTTT
14	TRBD1	once	TRBV19	TRBJ1-2	CASNPGQGAWGYTF	TGTGCCAGTAATCCGGGACAGGGGGCTTGGGGCTACACCTTC
14	TRBD1	-	TRBV7-9	TRBJ2-1	CASSQGAIGNEQFF	TGTGCCAGCAGCCAGGGGGCGATCGGGAATGAGCAGTTCTTC
13	-	-	TRBV7-3	TRBJ2-1	CASSVDYYNEQFF	TGTGCCAGCAGCGTGGACTACTACAATGAGCAGTTCTTC
15	-	-	TRBV9	TRBJ1-3	CASSALGGSGNTIYF	TGTGCCAGCAGCGCCCTCGGGGGTTCGGGAAACACCATATATTTT
13	TRBD1	many	TRBV27	TRBJ2-7	CASSLGQVYEQYF	TGTGCCAGCAGTCTCGGACAGGTCTACGAGCAGTACTTC
14	TRBD1	many	TRBV30	TRBJ1-2	CAWSADRGLYGYTF	TGTGCCTGGAGCGCGGACAGGGGGCTCTATGGCTACACCTTC
16	TRBD2	many	TRBV6-2/TRBV6-3	TRBJ2-7	CASTYTPLAGAPEQYF	TGTGCCAGCACCTACACCCCTCTAGCGGGGGCACCCGAGCAGTACTTC
15	-	many	TRBV3-1	TRBJ1-2	CASSQLGGAPDGYTF	TGTGCCAGCAGCCAGTTGGGGGGAGCTCCGGATGGCTACACCTTC
13	-	few	TRBV30	TRBJ1-3	CARDQDRGNTIYF	TGTGCCCGGGACCAGGACCGTGGAAACACCATATATTTT